The TCR beta chain described here comes from a study of blood T cells in healthy people across ages. This clonotype was counted only a few times. Using a J-beta primer mix together with a sample-barcoded 5' primer, a second PCR was run for roughly 7 to 11 cycles. TCRdb reprocessed the 5' RACE reads with MiXCR, giving one entry per CDR3 protein. Of around 580,000 distinct CDR3 sequences listed, around 48% are singletons. Germline V gives CDR1 ENHRY, CDR2 SYGVKD. This CDR3 has 12 residues. V was cut by 10 bases and J by 0 bases, with 10 bases left in between. Sequenced sample: blood. The TCR sequence derives from a man older than 75 in good health. V is TRBV10-3 and J is TRBJ2-7; D gene ambiguous. The CDR3 reads CATVGNSYEQYF. Written as DNA, the CDR3 is TGTGCCACCGTGGGGAACTCCTACGAGCAGTACTTC.